A single sample is the source of the 8 T cell receptor beta chains below, sequenced in a study of T-cell reconstitution after alpha-beta-depleted transplantation in children. During its preparation, the TCRbeta library received unique molecular identifiers. TCRdb fed the PCR reads into MiXCR, producing one record per CDR3 protein. The sample lists roughly 100,000 distinct CDR3 sequences, approximately 6% seen once, with 6.1% in the top ten. Sequencing was performed on PBMCs, mostly from graft donor cells, taken 60 days after TCRalphabeta/CD19-depleted stem cell transplant. Receptor source: a female patient aged 2-15 years who had a stem cell transplant for Fanconi anemia, so the T cells may come from the graft donor.

Concerning this clonotype: Because it lacks the conserved phenylalanine or tryptophan at the end, this CDR3 is likely a read error. This rearrangement joins TRBV7-3 to TRBJ2-1, with 8 bases lining up with TRBD2. The CDR3 contains 15 residues. Losses at the gene ends were 3 bases for V and 3 bases for J; bases not matched to a gene: 4. Germline V gene sequence: CDR1 SGHTA, CDR2 FQGTGA. CDR3 residues: CASSFGSGVYNEQFS. The CDR3 nucleotides are TGTGCCAGCAGCTTCGGTAGCGGGGTCTACAATGAGCAGTTCTCC.

This clonotype came up a few times. The chain couples TRBV10-3 to TRBJ2-2, with D perhaps given as TRBD1 or TRBD2 (6 bases each). The CDR3 consists of 16 residues. Trimming stripped 10 bases from V and 5 bases from J, with 23 bases between. Germline CDR1 reads ENHRY; CDR2 reads SYGVKD. The CDR3 here is CATQEGGVRGTGELFF. Here the CDR3 DNA reads TGTGCCACACAGGAGGGGGGCGTTCGCGGAACCGGGGAGCTGTTTTTT.

The chain has TRBV15 and TRBJ2-7; D perhaps matches TRBD2 (5 bases). V was clipped by 3 bases and J by 5 bases, with 11 bases between them. CDR3 length: 13 residues. Germline CDR1 is LNHNV and CDR2 is YYDKDF (reference sequence). CDR3 DNA: TGTGCCACCAGCAGCCTGGGAGAGCACGAGCAGTACTTC. This gives the protein CATSSLGEHEQYF.

The chain employs TRBV2 and TRBJ2-6, with 9 bases that match TRBD1. This CDR3 comprises 19 residues. Germline CDR1 and CDR2: SNHLY and FYNNEI. Trimming cost V 8 bases and J 2 bases; bases outside gene matches: 16. This chain's CDR3 is CASCLGPGQGSAGANVLTF. In nucleotides, the CDR3 is TGTGCCAGCTGTTTAGGGCCGGGACAGGGTTCAGCTGGGGCCAACGTCCTGACTTTC.

This clonotype was recorded at least ten times. The chain couples TRBV7-9 to TRBJ2-1; 8 bases line up with TRBD1. J gave up 4 bases and V 5 bases, and 7 bases lay outside the gene matches. CDR1 and CDR2 from the germline V gene are SEHNR and FQNEAQ (reference sequence). The CDR3 spans 15 residues. CDR3: CASSQPGTGYNEQFF. CDR3 in DNA: TGTGCCAGCAGCCAACCCGGGACAGGATACAATGAGCAGTTCTTC.

CDR3 sequence: CASTYFPGTGGNQPQHF. CDR3 nucleotide sequence: TGTGCCAGCACCTATTTCCCTGGGACAGGGGGAAATCAGCCCCAGCATTTT. J is TRBJ1-5 and V is TRBV2; 11 bases are shared with TRBD1. The trim removed 7 bases at V and 4 bases at J, leaving 12 bases unmatched. This CDR3 has 17 amino acids. Germline lookup yields CDR1 SNHLY and CDR2 FYNNEI.

This clonotype showed up many times. The chain links TRBV10-3 to TRBJ2-3, with 9 bases lining up with TRBD2. From germline, CDR1 is ENHRY and CDR2 SYGVKD. The CDR3 has 18 residues. The junction had 13 bases not matched to a gene; V was cut back by 3 bases and J by 3 bases. The CDR3 loop is CAISDSPLAGRRTDTQYF. The CDR3 DNA reads TGTGCCATCAGTGACTCCCCGCTAGCGGGAAGACGTACAGATACGCAGTATTTT.

Many counts were recorded for this clonotype. The chain couples TRBV5-1 to TRBJ1-2; TRBD1 matches at 8 bases. The CDR3 contains 12 residues. Trimming at V came to 4 bases and at J to 4 bases, leaving 0 bases not matched to a gene. Germline V gene lookup returns CDR1 SGHRS and CDR2 YFSETQ. The DNA for the CDR3 is TGCGCCAGCAGCACAGGGGGCTATGGCTACACCTTC. Its translation: CASSTGGYGYTF.